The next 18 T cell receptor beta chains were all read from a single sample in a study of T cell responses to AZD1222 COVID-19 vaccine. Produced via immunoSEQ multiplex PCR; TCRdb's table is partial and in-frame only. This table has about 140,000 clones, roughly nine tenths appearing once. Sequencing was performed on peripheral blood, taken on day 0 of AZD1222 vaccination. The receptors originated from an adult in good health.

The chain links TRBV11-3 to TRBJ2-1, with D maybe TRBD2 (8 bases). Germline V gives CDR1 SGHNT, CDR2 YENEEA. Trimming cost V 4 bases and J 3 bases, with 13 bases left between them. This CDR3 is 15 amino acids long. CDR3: CASSYGRGLYNEQFF. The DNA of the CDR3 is TGTGCCAGCAGCTACGGGAGGGGGCTCTACAATGAGCAGTTCTTC.

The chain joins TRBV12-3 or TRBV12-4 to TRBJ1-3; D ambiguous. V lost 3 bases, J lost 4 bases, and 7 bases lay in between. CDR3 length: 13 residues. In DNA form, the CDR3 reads TGTGCCAGCAGTTTCGCAGTGGGAAACACCATATATTTT. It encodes CASSFAVGNTIYF.

The CDR3 spells CASSSASHYEQYF. The CDR3 bases are TGTGCCAGCAGCTCAGCGAGTCACTACGAGCAGTACTTC. The chain employs TRBV7-9 and TRBJ2-7; D not resolved. Trimming stripped 4 bases from V and 3 bases from J, with 10 bases between. Germline-derived CDR1 and CDR2 are SEHNR and FQNEAQ (reference sequence). CDR3 length equals 13 residues. The variable domain in full, with the rest retrieved from reference TRBV7-9 and TRBJ2-7, is DTGVSQNPRHKITKRGQNVTFRCDPISEHNRLYWYRQTLGQGPEFLTYFQNEAQLEKSRLLSDRFSAERPKGSFSTLEIQRTEQGDSAMYLCASSSASHYEQYFGPGTRLTVT.

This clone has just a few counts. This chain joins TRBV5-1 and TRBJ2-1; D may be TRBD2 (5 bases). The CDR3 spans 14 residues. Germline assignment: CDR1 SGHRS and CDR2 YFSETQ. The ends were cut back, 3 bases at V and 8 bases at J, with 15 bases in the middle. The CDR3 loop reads CASSSGLVGDEQFF. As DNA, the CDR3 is TGCGCCAGCAGCTCTGGACTCGTCGGGGATGAGCAGTTCTTC.

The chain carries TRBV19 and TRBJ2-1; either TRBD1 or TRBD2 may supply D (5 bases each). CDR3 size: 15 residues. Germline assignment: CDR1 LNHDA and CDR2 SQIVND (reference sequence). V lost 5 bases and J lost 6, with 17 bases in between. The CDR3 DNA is TGTGCCAGTAGTGGGGGTCCCAAGAGGGCCAATGAGCAGTTCTTC. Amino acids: CASSGGPKRANEQFF.

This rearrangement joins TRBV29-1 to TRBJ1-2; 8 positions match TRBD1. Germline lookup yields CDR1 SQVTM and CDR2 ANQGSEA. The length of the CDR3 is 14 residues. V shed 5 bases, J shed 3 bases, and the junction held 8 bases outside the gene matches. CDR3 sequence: CSVPRQGRDYGYTF. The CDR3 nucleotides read TGCAGCGTTCCCAGACAGGGGAGGGACTATGGCTACACCTTC.

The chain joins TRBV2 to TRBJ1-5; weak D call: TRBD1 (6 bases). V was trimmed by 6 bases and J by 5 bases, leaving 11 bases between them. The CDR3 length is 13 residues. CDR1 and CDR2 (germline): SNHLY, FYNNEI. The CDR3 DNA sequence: TGTGCCAGCAGAACAGGGTTGCATCAGCCCCAGCATTTT. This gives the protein CASRTGLHQPQHF.

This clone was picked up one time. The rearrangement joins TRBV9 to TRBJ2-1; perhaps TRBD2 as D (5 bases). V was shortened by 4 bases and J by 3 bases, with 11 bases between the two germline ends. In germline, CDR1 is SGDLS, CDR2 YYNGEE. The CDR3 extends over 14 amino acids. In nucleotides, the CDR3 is TGTGCCAGCAGCCCCTCCACTAGCTACAATGAGCAGTTCTTC. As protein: CASSPSTSYNEQFF.

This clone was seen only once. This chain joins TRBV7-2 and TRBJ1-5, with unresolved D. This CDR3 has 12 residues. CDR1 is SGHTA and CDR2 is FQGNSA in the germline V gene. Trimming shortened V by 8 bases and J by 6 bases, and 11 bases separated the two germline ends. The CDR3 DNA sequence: TGTGCCAGCGGCGCAGGTGTTCAGCCCCAGCATTTT. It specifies CASGAGVQPQHF. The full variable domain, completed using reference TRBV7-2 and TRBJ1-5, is GAGVSQSPSNKVTEKGKDVELRCDPISGHTALYWYRQSLGQGLEFLIYFQGNSAPDKSGLPSDRFSAERTGGSVSTLTIQRTQQEDSAVYLCASGAGVQPQHFGDGTRLSIL.

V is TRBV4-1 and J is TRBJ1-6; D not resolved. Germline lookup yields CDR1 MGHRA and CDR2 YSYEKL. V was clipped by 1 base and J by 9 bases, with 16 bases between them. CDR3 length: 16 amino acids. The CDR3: CASSQVSQSAGSPLHF. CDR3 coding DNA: TGCGCCAGCAGCCAAGTTTCCCAGTCCGCGGGTTCACCCCTCCACTTT.

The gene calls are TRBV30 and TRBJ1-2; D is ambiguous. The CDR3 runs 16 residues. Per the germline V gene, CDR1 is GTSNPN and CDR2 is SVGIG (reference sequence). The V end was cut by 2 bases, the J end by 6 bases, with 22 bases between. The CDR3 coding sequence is TGTGCCTGGAGTCCGATCTCCGGACTCCAGAGGAATGGCTACACCTTC. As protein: CAWSPISGLQRNGYTF.

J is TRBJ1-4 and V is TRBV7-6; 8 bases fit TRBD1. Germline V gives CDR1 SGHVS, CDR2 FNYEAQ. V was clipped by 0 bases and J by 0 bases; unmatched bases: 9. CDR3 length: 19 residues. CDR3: CASSLATTGVGSTNEKLFF. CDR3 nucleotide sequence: TGTGCCAGCAGCTTAGCAACGACAGGGGTCGGCTCAACTAATGAAAAACTGTTTTTT. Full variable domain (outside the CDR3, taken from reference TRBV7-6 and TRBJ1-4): GAGVSQSPRYKVTKRGQDVALRCDPISGHVSLYWYRQALGQGPEFLTYFNYEAQQDKSGLPNDRFSAERPEGSISTLTIQRTEQRDSAMYRCASSLATTGVGSTNEKLFFGSGTQLSVL.

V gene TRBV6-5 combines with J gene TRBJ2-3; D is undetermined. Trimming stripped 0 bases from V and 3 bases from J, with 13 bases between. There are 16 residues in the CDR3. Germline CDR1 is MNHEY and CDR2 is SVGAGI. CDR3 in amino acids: CASSYSWIPSTDTQYF. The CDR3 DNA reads TGTGCCAGCAGTTACTCATGGATCCCATCGACAGATACGCAGTATTTT.

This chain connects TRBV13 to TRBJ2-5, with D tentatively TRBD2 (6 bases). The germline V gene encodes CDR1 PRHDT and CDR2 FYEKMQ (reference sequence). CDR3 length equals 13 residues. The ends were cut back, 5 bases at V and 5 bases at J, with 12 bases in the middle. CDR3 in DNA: TGTGCCAGCAGCGGGGGGTCAAGCGAGACCCAGTACTTC. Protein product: CASSGGSSETQYF.

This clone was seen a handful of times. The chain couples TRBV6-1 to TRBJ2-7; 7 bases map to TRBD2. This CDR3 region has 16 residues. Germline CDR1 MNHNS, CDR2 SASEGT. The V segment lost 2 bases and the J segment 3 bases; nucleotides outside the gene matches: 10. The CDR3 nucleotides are TGTGCCAGCAGTGAATGGGGACGCGGGGGACGCTACGAGCAGTACTTC. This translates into CASSEWGRGGRYEQYF.

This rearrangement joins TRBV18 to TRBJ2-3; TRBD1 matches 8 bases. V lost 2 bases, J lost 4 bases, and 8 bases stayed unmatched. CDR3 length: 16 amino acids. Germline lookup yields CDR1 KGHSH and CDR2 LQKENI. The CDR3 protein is CASSPGMTGDSDTQYF. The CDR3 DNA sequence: TGTGCCAGCTCACCAGGAATGACAGGGGATTCAGATACGCAGTATTTT.

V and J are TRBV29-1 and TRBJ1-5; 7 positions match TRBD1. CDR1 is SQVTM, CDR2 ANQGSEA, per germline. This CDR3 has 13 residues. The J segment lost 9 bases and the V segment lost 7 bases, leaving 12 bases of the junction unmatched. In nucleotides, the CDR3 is TGCAGCGAAGTCCACAGGGGCGAAGGGCCCCAGCATTTT. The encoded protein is CSEVHRGEGPQHF. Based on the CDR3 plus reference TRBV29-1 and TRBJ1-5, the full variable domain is SAVISQKPSRDICQRGTSLTIQCQVDSQVTMMFWYRQQPGQSLTLIATANQGSEATYESGFVIDKFPISRPNLTFSTLTVSNMSPEDSSIYLCSEVHRGEGPQHFGDGTRLSIL.

CDR3: CASSSGTIPYEQYF. The CDR3 DNA reads TGTGCCAGCAGTTCCGGGACGATTCCCTACGAGCAGTACTTC. The chain combines TRBV27 with TRBJ2-7; D is perhaps TRBD1 or TRBD2 (5 bases each). Germline V gene sequence: CDR1 MNHEY, CDR2 SMNVEV (reference sequence). The germline V and J ends were trimmed by 4 bases and 2 bases, with 12 bases remaining between them. This CDR3 comprises 14 residues.